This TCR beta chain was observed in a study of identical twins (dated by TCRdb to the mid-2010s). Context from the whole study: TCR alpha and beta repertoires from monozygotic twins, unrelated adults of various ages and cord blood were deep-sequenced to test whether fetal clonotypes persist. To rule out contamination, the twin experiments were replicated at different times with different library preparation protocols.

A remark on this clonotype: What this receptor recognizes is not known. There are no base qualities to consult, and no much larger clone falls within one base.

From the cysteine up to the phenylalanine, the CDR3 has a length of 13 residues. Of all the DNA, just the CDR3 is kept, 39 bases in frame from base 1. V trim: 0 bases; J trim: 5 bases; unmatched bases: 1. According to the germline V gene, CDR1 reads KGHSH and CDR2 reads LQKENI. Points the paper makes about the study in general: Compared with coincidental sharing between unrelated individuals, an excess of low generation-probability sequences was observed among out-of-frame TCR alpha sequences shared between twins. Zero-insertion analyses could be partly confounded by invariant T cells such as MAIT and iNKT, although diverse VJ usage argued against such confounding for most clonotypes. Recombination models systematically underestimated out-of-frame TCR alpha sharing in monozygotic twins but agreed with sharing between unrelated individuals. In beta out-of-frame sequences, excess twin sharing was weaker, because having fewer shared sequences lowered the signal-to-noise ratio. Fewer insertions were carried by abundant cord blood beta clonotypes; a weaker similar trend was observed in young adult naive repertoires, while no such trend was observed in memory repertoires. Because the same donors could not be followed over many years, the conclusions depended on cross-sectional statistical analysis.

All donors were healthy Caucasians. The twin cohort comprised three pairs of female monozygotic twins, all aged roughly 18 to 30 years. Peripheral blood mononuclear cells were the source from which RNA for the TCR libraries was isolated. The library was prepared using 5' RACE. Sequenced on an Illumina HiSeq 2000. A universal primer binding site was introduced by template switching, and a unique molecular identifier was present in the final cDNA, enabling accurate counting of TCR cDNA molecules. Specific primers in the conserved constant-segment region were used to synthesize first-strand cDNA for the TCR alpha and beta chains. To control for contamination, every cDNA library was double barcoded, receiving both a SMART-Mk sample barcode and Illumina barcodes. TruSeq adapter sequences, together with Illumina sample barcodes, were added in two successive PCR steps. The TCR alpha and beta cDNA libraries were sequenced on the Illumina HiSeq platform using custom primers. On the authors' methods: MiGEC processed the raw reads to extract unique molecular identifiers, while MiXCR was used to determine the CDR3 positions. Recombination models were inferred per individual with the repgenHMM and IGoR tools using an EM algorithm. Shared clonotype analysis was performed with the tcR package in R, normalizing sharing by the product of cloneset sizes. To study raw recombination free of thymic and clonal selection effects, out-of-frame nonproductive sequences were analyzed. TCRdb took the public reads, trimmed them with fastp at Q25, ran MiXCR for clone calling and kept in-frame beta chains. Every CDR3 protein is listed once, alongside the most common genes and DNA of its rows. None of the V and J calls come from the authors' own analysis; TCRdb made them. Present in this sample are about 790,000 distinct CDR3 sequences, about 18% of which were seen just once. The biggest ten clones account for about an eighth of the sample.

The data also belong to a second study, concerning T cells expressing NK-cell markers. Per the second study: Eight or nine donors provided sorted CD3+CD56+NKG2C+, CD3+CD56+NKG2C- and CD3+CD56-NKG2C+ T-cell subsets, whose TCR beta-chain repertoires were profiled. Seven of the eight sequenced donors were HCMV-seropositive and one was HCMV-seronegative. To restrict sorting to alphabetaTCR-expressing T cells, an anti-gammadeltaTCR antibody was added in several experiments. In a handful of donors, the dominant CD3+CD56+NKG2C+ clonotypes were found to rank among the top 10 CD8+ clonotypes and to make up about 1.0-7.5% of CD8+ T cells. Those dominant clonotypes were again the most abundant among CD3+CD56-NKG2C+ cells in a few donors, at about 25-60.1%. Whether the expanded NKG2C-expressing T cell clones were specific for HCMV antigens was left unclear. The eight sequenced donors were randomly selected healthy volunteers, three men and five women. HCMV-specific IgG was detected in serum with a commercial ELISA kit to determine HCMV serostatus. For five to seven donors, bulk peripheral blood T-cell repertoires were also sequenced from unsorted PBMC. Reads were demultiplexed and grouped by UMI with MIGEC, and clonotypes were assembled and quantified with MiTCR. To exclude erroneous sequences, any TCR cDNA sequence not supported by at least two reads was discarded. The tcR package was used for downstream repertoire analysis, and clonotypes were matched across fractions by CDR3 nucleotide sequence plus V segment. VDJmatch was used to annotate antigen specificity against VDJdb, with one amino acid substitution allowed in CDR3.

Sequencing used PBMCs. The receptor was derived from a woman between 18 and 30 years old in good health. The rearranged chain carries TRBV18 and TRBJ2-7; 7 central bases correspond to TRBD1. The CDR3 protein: CASSPPTGDEQYF. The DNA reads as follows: TGTGCCAGCTCACCACCCACAGGGGACGAGCAGTACTTC.